A selection of T cell receptor beta chains follows, all from one sample in a study of blood T cell repertoires in COVID-19. Data came from immunoSEQ multiplex PCR; TCRdb stores just in-frame clones and leaves some out. In the table there are about 400,000 clones, about 90% of which are singletons. Sequenced material: PBMCs or T cells enriched from blood (not recorded which). These receptors all stem from a woman between 18 and 30 years old with acute COVID-19. Both conserved end residues are part of each CDR3.

CDR3 protein: CASSSGTSTDTQYF; CDR3 length: 14; V gene: TRBV19; J gene: TRBJ2-3
CDR3 protein: CASGLPGGRSSYNEQFF; CDR3 length: 17; V gene: TRBV12-5; J gene: TRBJ2-1
CDR3 protein: CASSLQQSYEQYF; CDR3 length: 13; V gene: TRBV7-6; J gene: TRBJ2-7
CDR3 protein: CASSQDRDPGGELFF; CDR3 length: 15; V gene: TRBV4-3; J gene: TRBJ2-2
CDR3 protein: CASSSTGPYEQYF; CDR3 length: 13; V gene: TRBV6-6; J gene: TRBJ2-7
CDR3 protein: CASSRQGRNYGYTF; CDR3 length: 14; V gene: TRBV3-1/TRBV3-2; J gene: TRBJ1-2
CDR3 protein: CASSPETGRRFGEQYF; CDR3 length: 16; V gene: TRBV5-1; J gene: TRBJ2-7
CDR3 protein: CASSSPWGQGPGKLFF; CDR3 length: 16; V gene: TRBV28; J gene: TRBJ1-4
CDR3 protein: CASSDITGNEKLFF; CDR3 length: 14; V gene: TRBV6-1; J gene: TRBJ1-4
CDR3 protein: CASSYGEGSVAGANVLTF; CDR3 length: 18; V gene: TRBV5-6; J gene: TRBJ2-6
CDR3 protein: CASRRGGRHNEQFF; CDR3 length: 14; V gene: TRBV28; J gene: TRBJ2-1
CDR3 protein: CASSPTATGNYGYTF; CDR3 length: 15; V gene: TRBV28; J gene: TRBJ1-2
CDR3 protein: CASTSDRVNQPQHF; CDR3 length: 14; V gene: TRBV28; J gene: TRBJ1-5
CDR3 protein: CASSYSSGGDTEAFF; CDR3 length: 15; V gene: TRBV6-2/TRBV6-3; J gene: TRBJ1-1
CDR3 protein: CASSSRLGASATQETQYF; CDR3 length: 18; V gene: TRBV5-1; J gene: TRBJ2-5
CDR3 protein: CASSFSRESGTDTQYF; CDR3 length: 16; V gene: TRBV5-4; J gene: TRBJ2-3
CDR3 protein: CASSVSGLKQETQYF; CDR3 length: 15; V gene: TRBV21-1; J gene: TRBJ2-5
CDR3 protein: CASSSPAWTSGTRAERENIQYF; CDR3 length: 22; V gene: TRBV27; J gene: TRBJ2-4
CDR3 protein: CASSYGDLEGYEQYF; CDR3 length: 15; V gene: TRBV6-6; J gene: TRBJ2-7
CDR3 protein: CASSIPGAMNTEAFF; CDR3 length: 15; V gene: TRBV19; J gene: TRBJ1-1
CDR3 protein: CASSFVWGGPGANVLTF; CDR3 length: 17; V gene: TRBV7-2; J gene: TRBJ2-6
CDR3 protein: CASSEGGRGNTIYF; CDR3 length: 14; V gene: TRBV2; J gene: TRBJ1-3
CDR3 protein: CASSHRGDTQYF; CDR3 length: 12; V gene: TRBV4-1; J gene: TRBJ2-3
CDR3 protein: CASRSTSGRGYNEQFF; CDR3 length: 16; V gene: TRBV5-1; J gene: TRBJ2-1
CDR3 protein: CATSDGGEQYF; CDR3 length: 11; V gene: TRBV24-1; J gene: TRBJ2-7
CDR3 protein: CASNLGQPSHEQYF; CDR3 length: 14; V gene: TRBV11-2; J gene: TRBJ2-7
CDR3 protein: CASGQNNQPQHF; CDR3 length: 12; V gene: TRBV27; J gene: TRBJ1-5
CDR3 protein: CASSFVGLAPDTQYF; CDR3 length: 15; V gene: TRBV28; J gene: TRBJ2-3
CDR3 protein: CSGKQVTTETQYF; CDR3 length: 13; V gene: TRBV29-1; J gene: TRBJ2-5
CDR3 protein: CASSLSSGSYNEQFF; CDR3 length: 15; V gene: TRBV27; J gene: TRBJ2-1
CDR3 protein: CASSLQAATSYNEQFF; CDR3 length: 16; V gene: TRBV7-9; J gene: TRBJ2-1
CDR3 protein: CSADRVGGTEAFF; CDR3 length: 13; V gene: TRBV29-1; J gene: TRBJ1-1
CDR3 protein: CASSLEGGGGSPLHF; CDR3 length: 15; V gene: TRBV11-2; J gene: TRBJ1-6
CDR3 protein: CASSLEHSSYEQYF; CDR3 length: 14; V gene: TRBV5-4; J gene: TRBJ2-7
CDR3 protein: CASSPGIAGSTTDTQYF; CDR3 length: 17; V gene: TRBV4-2; J gene: TRBJ2-3
CDR3 protein: CASSLGGRETQYF; CDR3 length: 13; V gene: TRBV5-1; J gene: TRBJ2-5
CDR3 protein: CASGGDTGELFF; CDR3 length: 12; V gene: TRBV2; J gene: TRBJ2-2
CDR3 protein: CASKAGTSGGEQYF; CDR3 length: 14; V gene: TRBV19; J gene: TRBJ2-7
CDR3 protein: CAIGGGSNQPQHF; CDR3 length: 13; V gene: TRBV10-3; J gene: TRBJ1-5
CDR3 protein: CASSLGVSDSRTDTQYF; CDR3 length: 17; V gene: TRBV11-2; J gene: TRBJ2-3
CDR3 protein: CASTSLGSGYTF; CDR3 length: 12; V gene: TRBV5-4; J gene: TRBJ1-2
CDR3 protein: CASSFGQPSGELFF; CDR3 length: 14; V gene: TRBV5-4; J gene: TRBJ2-2
CDR3 protein: CATSDSTGAYGYTF; CDR3 length: 14; V gene: TRBV24-1; J gene: TRBJ1-2
CDR3 protein: CASSQRQQGNTEAFF; CDR3 length: 15; V gene: TRBV4-1; J gene: TRBJ1-1
CDR3 protein: CASSYRGQGNTIYF; CDR3 length: 14; V gene: TRBV28; J gene: TRBJ1-3
CDR3 protein: CASSPKNSGRGNEQFF; CDR3 length: 16; V gene: TRBV6-6; J gene: TRBJ2-1
CDR3 protein: CASSSRNRGTGDEQYF; CDR3 length: 16; V gene: TRBV7-3; J gene: TRBJ2-7
CDR3 protein: CAIRGQPNTEAFF; CDR3 length: 13; V gene: TRBV6-4; J gene: TRBJ1-1
CDR3 protein: CASSVPGTGVDEQYF; CDR3 length: 15; V gene: TRBV9; J gene: TRBJ2-7